Presented here are 2 T cell receptor beta chains from one specimen sequenced in a study of shared clonotypes between healthy human individuals. Clones were read by immunoSEQ multiplex PCR, and TCRdb kept only the in-frame ones, dropping some. The table has fewer than 150,000 clones, under 70% seen once. The sequenced sample was memory CD8+ T cells sorted from blood. Sample subset: CD45RO+ cells pooled with CCR7-negative TemRA cells. The source is a woman younger than 45 in good health.

A few counts support this clone. CDR3 sequence (DNA): TGTGCCAGCAGCTTATTTCGCGGACGAGGAGGGTATGGCTACACCTTC. Translated: CASSLFRGRGGYGYTF. This chain links TRBV11-2 with TRBJ1-2; D remains unclear. This CDR3 has 16 amino acids. Trimming pared 2 bases from V and 5 bases from J, leaving 18 bases between. The germline V gene has CDR1 SGHAT and CDR2 FQNNGV.

The rearrangement links TRBV27 to TRBJ2-7; 8 nucleotides agree with TRBD2. From germline, CDR1 is MNHEY and CDR2 SMNVEV (reference sequence). V lost 5 bases to trimming and J lost 5 bases; unmatched junction nucleotides: 8. The CDR3 loop spans 14 amino acids. The CDR3: CASSPSGSMHEQYF. The CDR3 DNA sequence: TGTGCCAGCAGTCCCAGCGGGAGTATGCACGAGCAGTACTTC.